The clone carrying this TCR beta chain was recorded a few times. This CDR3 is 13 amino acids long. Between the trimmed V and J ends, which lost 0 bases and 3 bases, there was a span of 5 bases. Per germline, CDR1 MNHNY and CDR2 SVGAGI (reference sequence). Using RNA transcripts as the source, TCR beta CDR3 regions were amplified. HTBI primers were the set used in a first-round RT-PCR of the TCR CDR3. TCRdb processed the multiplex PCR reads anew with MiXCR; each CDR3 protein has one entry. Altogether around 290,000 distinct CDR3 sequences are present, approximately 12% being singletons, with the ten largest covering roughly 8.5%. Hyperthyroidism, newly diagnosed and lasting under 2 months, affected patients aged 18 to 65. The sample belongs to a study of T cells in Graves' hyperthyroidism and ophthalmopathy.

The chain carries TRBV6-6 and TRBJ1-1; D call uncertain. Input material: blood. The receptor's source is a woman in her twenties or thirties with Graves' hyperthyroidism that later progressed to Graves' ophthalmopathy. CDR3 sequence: CASSYSRYTEAFF. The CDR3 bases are TGTGCCAGCAGTTACTCTCGGTACACTGAAGCTTTCTTT.